In terms of frequency, the clone carrying this T cell receptor (beta chain) is medium-sized (0.01 to 0.1%). These data originate in a study of T cells in women clearing cervical HPV infection. Study-wide background: Controls' single incident HPV16 infection cleared within 12 months without precancer.

Measured with immunoSEQ multiplex PCR; TCRdb has only the in-frame clones, and not every one. The sample has about 12,000 clones, and its top ten clones hold under 30%. The sequenced material came from blood buffy coat. This TCR was recovered from a woman between 18 and 70 years old with a cervical HPV16 infection that either progressed to CIN3+ or cleared (not recorded which).

This chain's CDR3 is CASSPPSGDETQYF. The CDR3 bases that were read are TGTGCCAGCTCACCGCCTAGCGGTGATGAGACC. The chain links TRBV18 to TRBJ2-5, with 7 nucleotides matching TRBD2. The read gets to within 3 residues of the CDR3 end, and the germline J gene fills in the rest. The CDR3 is 14 amino acids. The V segment lost 3 bases and the J segment 5 bases; nucleotides outside the gene matches: 6. Germline V lookup: CDR1 KGHSH, CDR2 LQKENI.